This entry lists 14 T cell receptor beta chains sequenced from one sample in a study of T cell responses to AZD1222 COVID-19 vaccine. Libraries were prepared by immunoSEQ multiplex PCR; TCRdb keeps only in-frame clonotypes and omits some of them. The table lists around 83,000 clones, 90% of them singletons. Sequences were derived from peripheral blood, sampled 28 days after the second AZD1222 dose. These receptors came from an adult who received the AZD1222 COVID-19 vaccine.

CDR3 DNA: TGCGCCAGCAGCTCGGGGCTAGCGGGGATCAATGAGCAGTTCTTC. Protein product: CASSSGLAGINEQFF. V usage is TRBV5-1 and J usage is TRBJ2-1, with 9 bases fitting TRBD2. The CDR3 spans 15 residues. J was trimmed by 6 bases and V by 3 bases; bases with no gene match: 7. The germline V gene encodes CDR1 SGHRS and CDR2 YFSETQ.

The chain recombines TRBV2 with TRBJ1-2; TRBD1 matches at 10 bases. The V gene's germline CDR1 is SNHLY and CDR2 FYNNEI. This CDR3 region has 13 residues. The V segment lost 4 bases and the J segment 8 bases; nucleotides outside the gene matches: 4. The CDR3 reads CASSAGTGVGYTF. The CDR3 region has the DNA TGTGCCAGCAGTGCCGGGACAGGGGTCGGCTACACCTTC.

The chain has TRBV4-1 and TRBJ1-3; D not resolved. The CDR3 has 13 residues. Germline V lookup: CDR1 MGHRA, CDR2 YSYEKL. The ends were cut back, 0 bases at V and 7 bases at J, with 7 bases in the middle. The CDR3 region has the DNA TGCGCCAGCAGCCAAGATATGGGGAACACCATATATTTT. Amino acid sequence: CASSQDMGNTIYF.

The chain combines TRBV30 with TRBJ1-6, with 7 bases that match TRBD1. The CDR3 contains 14 residues. Per the germline V gene, CDR1 is GTSNPN and CDR2 is SVGIG (reference sequence). V gave up 3 bases and J gave up 6 bases; unmatched junction bases: 5. The CDR3 loop is CAWSRDSVNSPLHF. The CDR3 DNA is TGTGCCTGGAGCCGGGACAGCGTTAATTCACCCCTCCACTTT.

The rearrangement uses TRBV25-1 and TRBJ1-2; TRBD1 matches 10 bases. Germline V gene data show CDR1 as MGHDK and CDR2 as SYGVNS. This CDR3 contains 16 residues. V lost 3 bases, J lost 6 bases, and 10 bases stayed unmatched. The CDR3 sequence: CASSDQRQGALDGYTF. The CDR3 bases are TGTGCCAGCAGTGATCAGAGACAGGGGGCATTGGATGGCTACACCTTC.

This chain connects TRBV4-3 to TRBJ2-1, with 9 bases fitting TRBD1. CDR1 and CDR2 from the germline V gene are LGHNA and YSLEER. This CDR3 contains 16 residues. The J segment lost 6 bases and the V segment lost 0 bases, leaving 6 bases of the junction unmatched. This CDR3 is CASSQDLGTGSNEQFF. The CDR3 DNA sequence: TGCGCCAGCAGCCAAGATCTGGGGACAGGGAGCAATGAGCAGTTCTTC.

A single count supports this clone. V is TRBV6-2 or TRBV6-3 and J is TRBJ2-5; the match to TRBD1 covers 9 bases. Germline CDR1 reads MNHEY; CDR2 reads SVGEGT. CDR3 length: 16 amino acids. The ends lost 2 bases at V and 5 bases at J; junction bases unmatched: 9. The CDR3 DNA follows: TGTGCCAGCAGTTACCACCGAACAGGGGGCGTTGAGACCCAGTACTTC. Translation: CASSYHRTGGVETQYF.

The V and J genes are TRBV7-2 and TRBJ2-7, with no clear D. CDR3 length equals 13 residues. The germline V gene encodes CDR1 SGHTA and CDR2 FQGNSA. Deletions cut 3 bases from V and 2 bases from J, with 8 bases between. CDR3 DNA sequence: TGTGCCAGCAGCTTGGCAGCTACCTACGAGCAGTACTTC. Its protein is CASSLAATYEQYF.

The chain combines TRBV2 with TRBJ1-1, with 9 bases fitting TRBD1. The CDR3 has 14 amino acids. Trimming at V came to 6 bases and at J to 1 base, leaving 3 bases not matched to a gene. Germline CDR1 and CDR2: SNHLY and FYNNEI. The CDR3: CASRGTGRNTEAFF. The CDR3 DNA reads TGTGCCAGCAGGGGGACAGGGAGGAACACTGAAGCTTTCTTT.

V usage is TRBV6-1 and J usage is TRBJ1-6; D possibly corresponds to TRBD1 (5 bases). The V end was cut by 1 base, the J end by 3 bases, with 16 bases between. Germline V gene data show CDR1 as MNHNS and CDR2 as SASEGT. CDR3 length equals 18 residues. In DNA, the CDR3 is TGTGCCAGCAGTGAAGTAGTGAGGGGCCTGGTCTATAATTCACCCCTCCACTTT. Protein product: CASSEVVRGLVYNSPLHF.

This chain uses TRBV19 with TRBJ1-5; TRBD1 agrees at 7 bases. The CDR3 totals 15 residues. From germline, CDR1 is LNHDA and CDR2 SQIVND (reference sequence). The trim removed 10 bases at V and 2 bases at J, leaving 11 bases unmatched. DNA of the CDR3: TGTGCCACCTCAACCCCCGGGACAGGCAATCAGCCCCAGCATTTT. This translates into CATSTPGTGNQPQHF. Full variable domain (missing parts from reference TRBV19 and TRBJ1-5): DGGITQSPKYLFRKEGQNVTLSCEQNLNHDAMYWYRQDPGQGLRLIYYSQIVNDFQKGDIAEGYSVSREKKESFPLTVTSAQKNPTAFYLCATSTPGTGNQPQHFGDGTRLSIL.

The chain links TRBV3-1 (or the pseudogene TRBV3-2) to TRBJ2-4; 9 bases match TRBD1. Germline V gives CDR1 LGHDT, CDR2 YNNKEL (reference sequence). This CDR3 contains 13 residues. Losses at the gene ends were 1 base for V and 9 bases for J; bases not matched to a gene: 1. DNA of the CDR3: TGTGCCAGCAGCCAAGGGACAGGGGTCATTCAGTACTTC. Its translation: CASSQGTGVIQYF.

The chain is built from TRBV11-2 and TRBJ2-7; 8 bases fit TRBD1. The CDR3 has 15 residues. Unmatched junction bases numbered 9, after V lost 5 bases and J lost 3 bases. Germline V lookup: CDR1 SGHAT, CDR2 FQNNGV. The CDR3 sequence: CASSNPGTGDYEQYF. The CDR3, as DNA: TGTGCCAGCAGCAACCCCGGGACAGGAGACTACGAGCAGTACTTC.

The V and J genes are TRBV24-1 and TRBJ1-1, with 7 bases identical to TRBD1. V lost 9 bases and J lost 3; bases outside the gene matches: 6. The germline V gene encodes CDR1 KGHDR and CDR2 SFDVKD. This CDR3 has 13 amino acids. The CDR3 sequence: CATSRGHDTEAFF. The DNA of the CDR3 is TGTGCCACCTCGAGGGGGCATGACACTGAAGCTTTCTTT.